These 4 T cell receptor beta chains share one sample of origin, sequenced in a study of blood T cell repertoires in COVID-19. The table came from immunoSEQ multiplex PCR; TCRdb's copy has only in-frame clones and leaves some out. This repertoire shows 130,000 to 150,000 clones, about 82% found once; its top ten account for about 3%. The sample comprised peripheral blood. Receptors originate from a woman between 35 and 50 years old with active or convalescent COVID-19.

The chain is built from TRBV5-1 and TRBJ2-1; TRBD2 is a possible D gene (5 bases). V lost 0 bases to trimming and J lost 1 base, with 8 bases between them. Germline assignment: CDR1 SGHRS and CDR2 YFSETQ. This CDR3 is 15 amino acids long. This CDR3 reads CASSLGGASYNEQFF. The DNA of the CDR3 is TGCGCCAGCAGCTTGGGGGGAGCGTCCTACAATGAGCAGTTCTTC.

V gene TRBV11-2 combines with J gene TRBJ2-2, with TRBD2 matching 7 bases. Germline CDR1 reads SGHAT; CDR2 reads FQNNGV. With 1 base clipped from V and 6 bases from J, the junction kept 2 bases outside the gene matches. CDR3 length equals 14 residues. CDR3: CASSLGGGAGELFF. Written as DNA, the CDR3 is TGTGCCAGCAGCTTAGGTGGGGGGGCCGGGGAGCTGTTTTTT.

The rearrangement joins TRBV5-1 to TRBJ2-3; 9 positions agree with TRBD1. There are 15 residues in the CDR3. J gave up 7 bases and V 3 bases, and 9 bases lay outside the gene matches. Germline values: CDR1 SGHRS, CDR2 YFSETQ. This chain's CDR3 is CASSSLTGGPHTQYF. The CDR3 nucleotides read TGCGCCAGCAGCTCCCTGACAGGGGGACCACATACGCAGTATTTT.

The chain carries TRBV6-5 and TRBJ1-2; 8 bases are shared with TRBD1. J gave up 3 bases and V 8 bases, and 5 bases lay outside the gene matches. There are 13 residues in the CDR3. Germline CDR1 is MNHEY and CDR2 is SVGAGI. The CDR3 protein is CASPGQGDYGYTF. The CDR3 nucleotides read TGTGCCAGCCCCGGACAGGGAGACTATGGCTACACCTTC.